A single sample is the source of the 8 T cell receptor beta chains below, sequenced in a study of blood T cell repertoires in COVID-19. TCRdb's table, derived via immunoSEQ multiplex PCR, lists solely in-frame clones and lacks some. The table records roughly 260,000 clones, around nine tenths of them present only once. The sample taken for sequencing was peripheral blood. These receptors were taken from a middle-aged man who had recovered from COVID-19.

The rearrangement joins TRBV11-2 to TRBJ2-3; D is uncertain. CDR1 is SGHAT and CDR2 is FQNNGV in the germline V gene. Trimming cost V 0 bases and J 2 bases, with 6 bases left between them. The CDR3 loop spans 14 amino acids. The CDR3: CASSLDRNTDTQYF. The CDR3 bases are TGTGCCAGCAGCTTAGACAGGAACACAGATACGCAGTATTTT.

The rearrangement uses TRBV7-9 and TRBJ2-1, with unresolved D. Germline V gene data show CDR1 as SEHNR and CDR2 as FQNEAQ (reference sequence). Trimming pared 2 bases from V and 4 bases from J, leaving 15 bases between. CDR3 size: 16 residues. CDR3 in amino acids: CASSLIQQLNYNEQFF. CDR3 bases: TGTGCCAGCAGCTTAATTCAACAGCTTAATTACAATGAGCAGTTCTTC.

Only one count was recorded for this clone. The chain joins TRBV6-4 to TRBJ2-1; perhaps TRBD1 as D (6 bases). CDR3 length: 17 residues. Trimming pared 2 bases from V and 7 bases from J, leaving 21 bases between. The germline V gene has CDR1 MRHNA and CDR2 SNTAGT. The CDR3 loop is CASSDGGSQGVRNEQFF. For the CDR3, the DNA is TGTGCCAGCAGTGACGGGGGCAGCCAGGGAGTAAGGAATGAGCAGTTCTTC.

The J gene is TRBJ2-3, the V gene TRBV7-9; weak D call: TRBD2 (5 bases). Germline CDR1 SEHNR, CDR2 FQNEAQ (reference sequence). With 8 bases removed from V and 5 bases from J, the gap between germline ends came to 20 bases. There are 15 residues in the CDR3. The CDR3: CASPDADVGGDTQYF. The DNA for the CDR3 is TGTGCCAGCCCAGACGCGGACGTAGGAGGAGATACGCAGTATTTT.

The chain employs TRBV3-1 (or the pseudogene TRBV3-2) and TRBJ1-1, with D hard to call. This CDR3 has 15 amino acids. Deletions cut 0 bases from V and 4 bases from J, with 12 bases between. The V gene's germline CDR1 is LGHDT and CDR2 YNNKEL (reference sequence). CDR3 sequence: CASSQDLRVSTEAFF. CDR3 sequence (DNA): TGTGCCAGCAGCCAAGATCTGCGGGTATCCACTGAAGCTTTCTTT.

Regarding this clone: The same CDR3 also results from other DNA sequences found in this sample. The V call is TRBV29-1, the J call TRBJ2-7; TRBD2 is a possible D gene (6 bases). In germline, CDR1 is SQVTM, CDR2 ANQGSEA. The V end was cut by 3 bases, the J end by 6 bases, with 15 bases between. The CDR3 spans 13 residues. The CDR3 loop is CSVEGDGGREQYF. CDR3 in DNA: TGCAGCGTTGAGGGGGACGGGGGTCGCGAGCAGTACTTC.

The CDR3 DNA follows: TGCGCCAGCAGCCAAGATTTCCAGGGGACAGATACGCAGTATTTT. Translating gives CASSQDFQGTDTQYF. The rearrangement joins TRBV4-3 to TRBJ2-3, with a possible D match to TRBD1 (6 bases). The V end lost 0 bases, the J end lost 3 bases, and 10 bases lay between the germline ends. This CDR3 contains 15 residues. The V gene's germline CDR1 is LGHNA and CDR2 YSLEER.

This rearrangement joins TRBV6-2 or TRBV6-3 to TRBJ2-1, with 13 nucleotides matching TRBD2. The V gene's germline CDR1 is MNHEY and CDR2 SVGEGT. The J segment lost 6 bases and the V segment lost 6 bases, leaving 8 bases of the junction unmatched. The CDR3 is 16 residues long. In DNA, the CDR3 is TGTGCCAGCAGATACGGACTAGCGGGAGTCCCCAATGAGCAGTTCTTC. Translating gives CASRYGLAGVPNEQFF.